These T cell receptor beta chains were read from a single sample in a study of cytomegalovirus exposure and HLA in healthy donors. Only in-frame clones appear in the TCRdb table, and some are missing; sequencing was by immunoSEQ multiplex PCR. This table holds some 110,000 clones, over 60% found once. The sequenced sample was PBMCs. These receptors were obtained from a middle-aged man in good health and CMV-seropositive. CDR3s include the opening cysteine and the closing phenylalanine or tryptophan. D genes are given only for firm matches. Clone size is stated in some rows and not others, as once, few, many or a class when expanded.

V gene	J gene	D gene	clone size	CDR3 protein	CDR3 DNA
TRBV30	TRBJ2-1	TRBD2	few	CAWRPSGAYNEQFF	TGTGCCTGGAGGCCTAGCGGGGCCTACAATGAGCAGTTCTTC
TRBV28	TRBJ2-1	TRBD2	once	CASRQSGGAYNEQFF	TGTGCCAGCAGACAGAGCGGGGGGGCCTACAATGAGCAGTTCTTC
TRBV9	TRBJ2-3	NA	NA	CASSLPQSDTQYF	TGTGCCAGCAGCCTCCCCCAGTCAGATACGCAGTATTTT
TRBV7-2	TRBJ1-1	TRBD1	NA	CASSSQGMANTEAFF	TGTGCCAGCAGCTCACAGGGGATGGCGAACACTGAAGCTTTCTTT
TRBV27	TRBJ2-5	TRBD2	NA	CASSLFGRAARETQYF	TGTGCCAGCAGTTTATTTGGGAGGGCCGCTCGAGAGACCCAGTACTTC
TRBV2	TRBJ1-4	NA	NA	CASSERGRGRPTNEKLFF	TGTGCCAGCAGTGAAAGGGGGAGGGGACGACCAACTAATGAAAAACTGTTTTTT
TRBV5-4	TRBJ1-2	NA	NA	CASNLAVSGYGYTF	TGTGCCAGCAACTTAGCGGTGTCTGGCTATGGCTACACCTTC
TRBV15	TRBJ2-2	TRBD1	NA	CATSPRDRVSGELFF	TGTGCCACCAGCCCCCGGGACAGGGTGTCCGGGGAGCTGTTTTTT
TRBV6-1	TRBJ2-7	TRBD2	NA	CASSEAPGGRGEQYF	TGTGCCAGCAGTGAAGCGCCGGGAGGCCGGGGCGAGCAGTACTTC
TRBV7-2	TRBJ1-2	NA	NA	CASSLVRDSGYTF	TGTGCCAGCAGCTTAGTTCGGGACTCAGGCTACACCTTC